The present T cell receptor beta chain was sequenced within a study of blood T cell repertoires in COVID-19. Across the study: Acute and convalescent COVID-19 samples came from the United States, Italy and Spain. PBMCs, B-cell-depleted T cells, or T cells provided the cDNA or gDNA that made up the material.

Per the authors' pipeline: Estimated nucleated cell counts came from reference gene primer amplification. Clones were read by immunoSEQ multiplex PCR, and TCRdb kept only the in-frame ones, dropping some. Clone size and V and J calls were adopted from that table, with D and trimming inferred from the DNA. The data contain about 150,000 clones, 75% to 90% of them singletons. Trimming removed 7 bases at V and 4 bases at J, with 14 bases between. The germline V gene has CDR1 LNHDA and CDR2 SQIVND (reference sequence). The CDR3 is made up of 14 amino acids. The sequencing sample was made of peripheral blood. The sequence derives from a middle-aged woman with acute or convalescent COVID-19. The rearrangement joins TRBV19 to TRBJ2-1; TRBD2 might be the D (6 bases). CDR3 sequence reads: CASKRRAGYNEQFF. CDR3 nucleotides: TGTGCCAGTAAGCGGAGGGCCGGGTACAATGAGCAGTTCTTC.